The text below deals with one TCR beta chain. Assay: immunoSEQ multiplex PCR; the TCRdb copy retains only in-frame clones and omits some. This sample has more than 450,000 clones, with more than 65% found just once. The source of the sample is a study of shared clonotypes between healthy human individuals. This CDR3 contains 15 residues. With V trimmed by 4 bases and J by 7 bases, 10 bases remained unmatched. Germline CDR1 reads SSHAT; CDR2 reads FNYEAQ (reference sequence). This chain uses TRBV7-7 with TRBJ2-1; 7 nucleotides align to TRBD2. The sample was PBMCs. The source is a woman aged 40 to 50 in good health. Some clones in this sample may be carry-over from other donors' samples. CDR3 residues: CASSSGGGVGNEQFF. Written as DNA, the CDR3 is TGTGCCAGCAGCTCTGGGGGAGGGGTTGGAAATGAGCAGTTCTTC. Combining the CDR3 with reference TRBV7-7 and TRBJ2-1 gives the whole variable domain GAGVSQSPRYKVTKRGQDVTLRCDPISSHATLYWYQQALGQGPEFLTYFNYEAQPDKSGLPSDRFSAERPEGSISTLTIQRTEQRDSAMYRCASSSGGGVGNEQFFGPGTRLTVL.